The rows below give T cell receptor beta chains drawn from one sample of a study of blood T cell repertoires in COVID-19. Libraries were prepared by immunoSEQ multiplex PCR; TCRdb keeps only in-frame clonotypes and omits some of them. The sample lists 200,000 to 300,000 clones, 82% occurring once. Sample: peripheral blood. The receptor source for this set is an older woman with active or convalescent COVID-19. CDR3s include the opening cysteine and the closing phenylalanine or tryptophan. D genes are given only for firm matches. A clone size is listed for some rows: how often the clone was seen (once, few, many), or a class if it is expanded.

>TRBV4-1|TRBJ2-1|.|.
TGCGCCAGCAGCCAAGGCGGAGGAAGGGCCCTTTACAATGAGCAGTTCTTC
CASSQGGGRALYNEQFF
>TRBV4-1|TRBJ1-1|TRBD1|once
TGCGCCAGCAGCCAACACAGGGGAGTCACTGAAGCTTTCTTT
CASSQHRGVTEAFF
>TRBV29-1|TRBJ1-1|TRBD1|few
TGCAGCACCACCCCGGCAGGGGGGAGGTCTGAAGCTTTCTTT
CSTTPAGGRSEAFF
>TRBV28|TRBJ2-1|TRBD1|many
TGTGCCAGCCAAACCGGACAGGGGTGGGATGAGCAGTTCTTC
CASQTGQGWDEQFF
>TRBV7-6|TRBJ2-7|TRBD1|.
TGTGCCAGCAGCCCGACAGGGGGCGAGCAGTACTTC
CASSPTGGEQYF
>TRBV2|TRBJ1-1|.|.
TGTGCCAGCCATAGACACAAGAACACTGAAGCTTTCTTT
CASHRHKNTEAFF
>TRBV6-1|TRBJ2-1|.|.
TGTGCCAGCAGTGACCGGGACAACTACAATGAGCAGTTCTTC
CASSDRDNYNEQFF
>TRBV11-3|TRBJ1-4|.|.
TGTGCCAACCTAATGCCTCGGGGGGGGCATGAAAAACTGTTTTTT
CANLMPRGGHEKLFF
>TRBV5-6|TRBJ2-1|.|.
TGTGCCAGCAGCTCGCGGGGTTACATTCATGAGCAGTTCTTC
CASSSRGYIHEQFF
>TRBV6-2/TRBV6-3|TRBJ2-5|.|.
TGTGCCAGCAGTTATCCGGAGACCCAGTACTTC
CASSYPETQYF
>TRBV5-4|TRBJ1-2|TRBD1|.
TGTGCCAGCAGCCGTATTACAGGGGGTGGTGGCTACACCTTC
CASSRITGGGGYTF
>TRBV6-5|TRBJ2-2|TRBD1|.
TGTGCCACCCGGGGGTGGACAGGGGACACCGGGGAGCTGTTTTTT
CATRGWTGDTGELFF
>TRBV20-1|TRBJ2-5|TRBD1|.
TGCAGTGCCAGTGGACAGGGTCGGGAGACCCAGTACTTC
CSASGQGRETQYF
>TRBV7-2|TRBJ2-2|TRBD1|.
TGTGCCAGCAGCTCCCAGGGGGCAGAGTCCGGGGAGCTGTTTTTT
CASSSQGAESGELFF
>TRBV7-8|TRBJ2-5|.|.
TGTGCCAGCAGCTTACTAGCGAAAGAGACCCAGTACTTC
CASSLLAKETQYF
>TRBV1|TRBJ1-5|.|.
TGCACCAGCAGCCCCACAGGGGGCGCGAATCAGCCCCAGCATTTT
CTSSPTGGANQPQHF
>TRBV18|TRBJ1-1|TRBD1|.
TGTGCCAGCTCACCAACCACAGGGGGCACGAACACTGAAGCTTTCTTT
CASSPTTGGTNTEAFF
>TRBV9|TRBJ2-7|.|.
TGTGCCAGCAGCCCAGGGGGGCTCCGCTACGAGCAGTACTTC
CASSPGGLRYEQYF
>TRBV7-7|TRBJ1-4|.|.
TGTGCTAGCAGCTTAAGTTCGGGGGCTAATGAAAAACTGTTTTTT
CASSLSSGANEKLFF
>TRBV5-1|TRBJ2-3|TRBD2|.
TGCGCCAGCAGCACCGGGGGGTACACAGATACGCAGTATTTT
CASSTGGYTDTQYF
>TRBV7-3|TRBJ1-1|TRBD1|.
TGTGCCAGCAGCTTACAGGGGGCGACGACTGAAGCTTTCTTT
CASSLQGATTEAFF
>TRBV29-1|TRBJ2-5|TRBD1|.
TGCAGCGCCGGACAGGGGGTGGGGGAGACCCAGTACTTC
CSAGQGVGETQYF
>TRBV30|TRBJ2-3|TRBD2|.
TGTGCCTGGAGTGCTGGGACTAGCGGGAATACGCAGTATTTT
CAWSAGTSGNTQYF
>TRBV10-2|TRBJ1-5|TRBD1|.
TGCGCCAGCAGTGACGGACAGGGGCCTCAGCCCCAGCATTTT
CASSDGQGPQPQHF
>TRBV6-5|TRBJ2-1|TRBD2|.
TGTGCCAGCAGTTCCCAGGGAGGGCACTACTACAATGAGCAGTTCTTC
CASSSQGGHYYNEQFF
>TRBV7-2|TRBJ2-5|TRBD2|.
TGTGCCAGCAGCTTCAGCGGGGGGGTCTCGGGCCAGTACTTC
CASSFSGGVSGQYF
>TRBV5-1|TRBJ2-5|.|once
TGCGCCAGCAGCTTGATGGGAGAGGAGACCCAGTACTTC
CASSLMGEETQYF
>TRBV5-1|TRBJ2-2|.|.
TGCGCCAGCGCCCCGGCGGGGCTAAACACCGGGGAGCTGTTTTTT
CASAPAGLNTGELFF
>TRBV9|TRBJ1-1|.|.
TGTGCCAGCAGCGTAGACCCCCGGGACACTAATCAAGCTTTCTTT
CASSVDPRDTNQAFF
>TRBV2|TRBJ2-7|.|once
TGTGCCAGCAGTGAACAGGGCTACTACGAGCAGTACTTC
CASSEQGYYEQYF
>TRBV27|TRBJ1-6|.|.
TGTGCCAGCAGTTTTCGCCGGGAACGATCACCCCTCCACTTT
CASSFRRERSPLHF
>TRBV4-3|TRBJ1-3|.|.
TGCGCCAGCAGCCAAGGGGCAGCCTACTCTGGAAACACCATATATTTT
CASSQGAAYSGNTIYF
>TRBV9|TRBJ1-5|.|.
TGTGCCAGCAGCGTAGGAGGCCTCAGCAATCAGCCCCAGCATTTT
CASSVGGLSNQPQHF
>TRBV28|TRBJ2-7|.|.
TGTGCCAGCAGTTTGTATCAGGGTACCTACGAGCAGTACTTC
CASSLYQGTYEQYF
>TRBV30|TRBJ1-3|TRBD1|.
TGTGCCTGGAGTAAGGGACAGCCTCTTCTGAGGAACACCATATATTTT
CAWSKGQPLLRNTIYF
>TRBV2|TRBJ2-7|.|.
TGTGCCAGCGGCTACTCCGACAGAAAGCAGTACTTC
CASGYSDRKQYF
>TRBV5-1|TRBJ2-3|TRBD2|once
TGCGCCAGCAGCTTTGCGGGGGAAGACACAGATACGCAGTATTTT
CASSFAGEDTDTQYF
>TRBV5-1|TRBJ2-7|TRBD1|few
TGCGCCAGCAGCTCCCGGACAGGGAGCAACGAGCAGTACTTC
CASSSRTGSNEQYF
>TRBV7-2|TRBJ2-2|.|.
TGTGCCAGCAGCCCCCTGCAGGCTTCGAACACCGGGGAGCTGTTTTTT
CASSPLQASNTGELFF
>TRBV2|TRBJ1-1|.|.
TGTGCCAGCAGTCCAGGGTATGTAGGGACTGAAGCTTTCTTT
CASSPGYVGTEAFF
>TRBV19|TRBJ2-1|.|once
TGTGCCAGTAGTGCTCCGGGGTATACCGGGGATGAGCAGTTCTTC
CASSAPGYTGDEQFF
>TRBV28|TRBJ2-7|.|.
TGTGCCAGTACTCGCCCTGAGACAGGCTACGAGCAGTACTTC
CASTRPETGYEQYF
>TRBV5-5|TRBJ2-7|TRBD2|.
TGTGCCAGCAGAGTGGGACTAGCGACCTACGAGCAGTACTTC
CASRVGLATYEQYF
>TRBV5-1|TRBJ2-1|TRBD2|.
TGCGCCAGCAGCCCGGGACTAGGGAGCTCCTACAATGAGCAGTTCTTC
CASSPGLGSSYNEQFF
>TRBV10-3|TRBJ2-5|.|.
TGTGCCACCTCGGACACGCAAGAGACCCAGTACTTC
CATSDTQETQYF
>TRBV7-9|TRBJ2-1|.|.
TGTGCCAGCAGCCTGGGGGCGCGGAATGAGCAGTTCTTC
CASSLGARNEQFF
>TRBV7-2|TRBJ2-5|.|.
TGTGCCAGCAGCTTAGGGGGACATGGGGAGACCCAGTACTTC
CASSLGGHGETQYF
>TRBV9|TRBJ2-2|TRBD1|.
TGTGCCAGCAGCGTAGGCGGGCAGGGGGTTCGCACCGGGGAGCTGTTTTTT
CASSVGGQGVRTGELFF
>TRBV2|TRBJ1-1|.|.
TGTGCCAGCAGTGCCAACGGAGGGTTCAACACTGAAGCTTTCTTT
CASSANGGFNTEAFF